This entry is about one T cell receptor beta chain. Its antigen has not been determined. No base quality information exists; no much larger clone differs at one position. Whole blood was collected in K2EDTA tubes by collaborating institutions according to the institutions' own protocols. For TCRbeta analysis, collaborators shipped samples as frozen whole blood, isolated PBMCs, or DNA extracted from either of those sample types. The data were obtained in a study of blood T cell repertoires in COVID-19 (dated by TCRdb to 2018 to 2021). About the full investigation: The collaborator samples originated in the United States, Italy and Spain and spanned the acute and convalescent phases of COVID-19. Where available, HLA class I and class II types were obtained from metadata supplied by the sample provider rather than from assay-based typing. Sample metadata almost always included a de-identified subject ID, COVID-19 status, age in years and sex. Subjects who had been exposed to COVID-19, were actively infected with it, or had recovered from it provided the deeply sampled blood TCRbeta repertoires that made up the dataset. The material from the prospective study consisted of cDNA or gDNA derived from T cells, B-cell-depleted T cells, or PBMCs. Samples came from the ongoing ImmuneRACE study (first 160 participants) plus 1,254 subjects from 6 global collaborators. The repertoires were released in a freely available public database intended as a resource for research on the immune response to SARS-CoV-2.

TCRbeta CDR3 regions were amplified from genomic DNA by means of the immunoSEQ Assay, a bias-controlled multiplex PCR. Under the source paper's analysis protocol: The number of nucleated cells in each sample was estimated by amplification of reference gene primers within the assay. To quantify the absolute abundance of each unique TCRbeta CDR3 rearrangement, sequence reads were collapsed and filtered. Productive Simpson clonality was computed per sample as the square root of Simpson's diversity index over productive rearrangements. TCRdb re-hosts the immuneACCESS table, in-frame sequences only. Its copies lack some clones; in the studies checked, an unresolved V gene accounts for under half of them, and the cause for the rest is not known. D and trimming were read from the DNA, whereas the V and J calls and clone size are those reported in that table. This sample is represented by some 180,000 clones; 76% of them were singletons. The ten largest clones add up to roughly 8.7% of the sample.

What the study reported, not specific to this receptor: Clinical and demographic metadata were provided uncurated, with the amount varying by source and participant.

The CDR1 and CDR2 encoded by the germline V gene are MDHEN and SYDVKM. V and J are trimmed by 5 bases and 0 bases, and the gene matches miss 7 bases of the junction. The CDR3 holds 18 amino acids from the cysteine to the phenylalanine. CDR3 DNA only is kept here, 54 bases in frame from base 1. The material sequenced was peripheral blood. The rearrangement joined TRBV28 to TRBJ2-1, with 13 junctional bases fitting TRBD2. The source is a woman in her 50s with active or convalescent COVID-19. The nucleotide sequence reads as follows: TGTGCCAGCAGTACCTGGACTAGCGGGAGCCCCTCCTACAATGAGCAGTTCTTC. It specifies CASSTWTSGSPSYNEQFF.